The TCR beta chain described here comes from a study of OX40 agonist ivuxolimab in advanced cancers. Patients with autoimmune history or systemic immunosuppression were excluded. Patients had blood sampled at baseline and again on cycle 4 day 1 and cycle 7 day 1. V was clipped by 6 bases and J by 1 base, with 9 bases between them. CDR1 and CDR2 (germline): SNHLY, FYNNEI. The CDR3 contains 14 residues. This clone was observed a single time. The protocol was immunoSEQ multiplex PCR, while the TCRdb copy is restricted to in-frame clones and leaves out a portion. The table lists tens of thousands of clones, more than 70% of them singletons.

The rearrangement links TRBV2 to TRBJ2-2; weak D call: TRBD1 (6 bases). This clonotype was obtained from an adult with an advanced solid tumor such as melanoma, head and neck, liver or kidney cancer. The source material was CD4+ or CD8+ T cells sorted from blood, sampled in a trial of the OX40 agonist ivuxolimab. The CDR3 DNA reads TGTGCCAGCAGGCCGGACAGGAACACCGGGGAGCTGTTTTTT. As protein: CASRPDRNTGELFF.